These 25 T cell receptor beta chains were sequenced from one sample in a study of cytomegalovirus exposure and HLA in healthy donors (TCRdb year 2017). To prepare the library, the immunoSEQ multiplex PCR assay was applied. For the multiplex PCR, a mixture combining 60 forward primers for TCR Vbeta segments and 13 reverse primers for TCR Jbeta segments was used. As stored in TCRdb, this immuneACCESS dataset retains in-frame rearrangements with V and J assigned. A fraction of the clones does not appear; measured against another copy, unresolved V genes explain less than half of the discrepancy, and the remainder lacks a known reason. Within this sample are 160,000 or so clones, with approximately 88% of them counted one time only. The ten top clones hold less than 2% of the sample. Sequencing used PBMCs. These receptor sequences come from a woman in her late teens or twenties in good health and CMV-seronegative.

J is TRBJ2-1 and V is TRBV10-1; possible D gene TRBD1, 7 bases. The germline CDR1 and CDR2 sequences are WNHNN and SYGVQD (reference sequence). V dropped 3 bases and J dropped 4 bases, with 10 bases sitting between them. The CDR3 is made up of 14 amino acids. Here the CDR3 reads CASSDRGEYNEQFF. The CDR3 DNA sequence: TGCGCCAGCAGTGACAGGGGGGAGTACAATGAGCAGTTCTTC.

The genes are TRBV7-9 and TRBJ2-7; TRBD1 agrees at 8 bases. Germline V gives CDR1 SEHNR, CDR2 FQNEAQ (reference sequence). The CDR3 sequence is 15 residues long. Losses at the gene ends were 5 bases for V and 2 bases for J; bases not matched to a gene: 8. DNA of the CDR3: TGTGCCAGCAGCCAAACCCGACAGGGGCCCTACGAGCAGTACTTC. Its protein product is CASSQTRQGPYEQYF.

The chain is built from TRBV18 and TRBJ2-7; 14 bases are a match to TRBD2. V lost 4 bases and J lost 6; bases outside the gene matches: 8. Germline V lookup: CDR1 KGHSH, CDR2 LQKENI. This CDR3 contains 16 residues. The CDR3 DNA follows: TGTGCCAGCTCACGATCGACTAGCGGGGGGGCCCGCGAGCAGTACTTC. This encodes CASSRSTSGGAREQYF. The full variable domain, in which reference TRBV18 and TRBJ2-7 provide the parts outside the CDR3, is NAGVMQNPRHLVRRRGQEARLRCSPMKGHSHVYWYRQLPEEGLKFMVYLQKENIIDESGMPKERFSAEFPKEGPSILRIQQVVRGDSAAYFCASSRSTSGGAREQYFGPGTRLTVT.

CDR3: CASTRWRTNYGYTF. In DNA, the CDR3 is TGTGCCAGCACCCGCTGGCGGACTAACTATGGCTACACCTTC. The gene calls are TRBV6-5 and TRBJ1-2, with D unclear. V was cut by 7 bases and J by 0 bases, with 12 bases left in between. The CDR3 covers 14 residues. CDR1 and CDR2 from the germline V gene are MNHEY and SVGAGI.

The chain uses TRBV2 and TRBJ1-2, with 7 bases lining up with TRBD1. CDR1 and CDR2 from the germline V gene are SNHLY and FYNNEI. This CDR3 has 13 amino acids. V lost 4 bases, J lost 8 bases, and 7 bases stayed unmatched. CDR3 residues: CASSGQGRGGYTF. In nucleotides, the CDR3 is TGTGCCAGCAGTGGACAGGGTCGAGGCGGCTACACCTTC.

Comment on this clone: At one end the junction does not follow the germline gene, possibly because of a read error. V gene TRBV7-9 combines with J gene TRBJ2-1, with D perhaps TRBD2 (5 bases). The germline gives CDR1 SEHNR, CDR2 FQNEAQ (reference sequence). The CDR3 is made up of 12 amino acids. For the CDR3, the DNA is TGTTCCAGCAGCCCCACCGGGATCCTGCAGTTCTTC. Encoded protein: CSSSPTGILQFF.

The V gene is TRBV30, the J gene TRBJ2-3, with a tentative D call TRBD1 (6 bases). Germline-derived CDR1 and CDR2 are GTSNPN and SVGIG (reference sequence). This CDR3 comprises 12 residues. Trimming removed 0 bases at V and 9 bases at J, with 10 bases between. In DNA, the CDR3 is TGTGCCTGGAGTGTCTTTGGGGGCACGCAGTATTTT. Translating it yields CAWSVFGGTQYF. The full variable domain, in which reference TRBV30 and TRBJ2-3 provide the parts outside the CDR3, is SQTIHQWPATLVQPVGSPLSLECTVEGTSNPNLYWYRQAAGRGLQLLFYSVGIGQISSEVPQNLSASRPQDRQFILSSKKLLLSDSGFYLCAWSVFGGTQYFGPGTRLTVL.

The CDR3 nucleotides read TGTGCCATCAGATTGAGGGAAGATCAGCCCCAGCATTTT. Encoded protein: CAIRLREDQPQHF. The chain combines TRBV10-3 with TRBJ1-5, with unresolved D. Germline CDR1 ENHRY, CDR2 SYGVKD. The V end lost 6 bases, the J end lost 5 bases, and 11 bases lay between the germline ends. The CDR3 covers 13 residues.

The count of this clone is one. The gene calls are TRBV5-1 and TRBJ1-1; TRBD1 agrees at 12 bases. CDR1 is SGHRS, CDR2 YFSETQ, per germline. CDR3 length: 16 amino acids. The trim removed 0 bases at V and 5 bases at J, leaving 5 bases unmatched. The CDR3 nucleotides are TGCGCCAGCAGCTTGGCCAGGGGACAGGGGGCGACTGAAGCTTTCTTT. This sequence encodes CASSLARGQGATEAFF.

The chain recombines TRBV6-6 with TRBJ2-1; TRBD2 matches at 9 bases. The trim removed 7 bases at V and 2 bases at J, leaving 6 bases unmatched. The CDR3 loop spans 15 amino acids. CDR1 is MNHNY and CDR2 is SVGAGI in the germline V gene (reference sequence). The CDR3 reads CASTQLAGPYNEQFF. CDR3 sequence (DNA): TGTGCCAGCACCCAACTAGCGGGCCCCTACAATGAGCAGTTCTTC.

The chain recombines TRBV2 with TRBJ1-2; 8 positions agree with TRBD1. Germline lookup yields CDR1 SNHLY and CDR2 FYNNEI. The V segment lost 9 bases and the J segment 2 bases; nucleotides outside the gene matches: 14. The CDR3 extends over 16 amino acids. The CDR3 loop is CARKGAGTGPNYGYTF. For the CDR3, the DNA is TGTGCCAGAAAGGGTGCAGGGACAGGACCCAACTATGGCTACACCTTC.

The rearrangement uses TRBV7-9 and TRBJ1-2; tentative D call: TRBD1 (5 bases). The V and J ends lost 4 bases and 4 bases respectively, with 13 bases between them. The CDR3 has 14 residues. The V gene's germline CDR1 is SEHNR and CDR2 FQNEAQ (reference sequence). This CDR3 reads CASSSGVGPYGYTF. The DNA for the CDR3 is TGTGCCAGCAGCTCGGGGGTCGGACCCTATGGCTACACCTTC.

V is TRBV5-1 and J is TRBJ2-5; a possible D gene is TRBD1 (5 bases). V was trimmed by 5 bases and J by 5 bases, leaving 7 bases between them. The CDR3 extends over 11 amino acids. Germline V gene lookup returns CDR1 SGHRS and CDR2 YFSETQ. CDR3 amino acids: CASSPGETQYF. CDR3 sequence (DNA): TGCGCCAGCAGTCCAGGGGAGACCCAGTACTTC.

This clone has a single count. The chain links TRBV27 to TRBJ1-2; TRBD1 aligns across 8 bases. Germline loops: CDR1 MNHEY, CDR2 SMNVEV (reference sequence). V lost 5 bases to trimming and J lost 0 bases; unmatched junction nucleotides: 11. The CDR3 length is 17 residues. Here the CDR3 reads CASSPRTGTITNYGYTF. CDR3 nucleotides: TGTGCCAGCAGTCCTCGGACAGGGACGATTACTAACTATGGCTACACCTTC.

This chain uses TRBV9 with TRBJ2-1, with D perhaps TRBD1 (6 bases). This CDR3 region has 13 residues. V lost 4 bases and J lost 4, with 9 bases in between. The germline gives CDR1 SGDLS, CDR2 YYNGEE. CDR3 nucleotide sequence: TGTGCCAGCAGCATAGGACAGTACAATGAGCAGTTCTTC. Its translation: CASSIGQYNEQFF.

Concerning this clone: Other DNA sequences from this sample encode an identical CDR3 as well. V is TRBV19 and J is TRBJ1-1, with TRBD1 as a possible D gene (5 bases). Trimming removed 5 bases from V and 1 base from J, with 8 bases in between. The CDR3 has 13 amino acids. The V gene's germline CDR1 is LNHDA and CDR2 SQIVND (reference sequence). This CDR3 reads CASSFTGNTEAFF. The CDR3 DNA reads TGTGCCAGTAGTTTTACAGGGAACACTGAAGCTTTCTTT. Combining the CDR3 with reference TRBV19 and TRBJ1-1 gives the whole variable domain DGGITQSPKYLFRKEGQNVTLSCEQNLNHDAMYWYRQDPGQGLRLIYYSQIVNDFQKGDIAEGYSVSREKKESFPLTVTSAQKNPTAFYLCASSFTGNTEAFFGQGTRLTVV.

Concerning this clone itself: A read error may produce the germline difference seen at one junction end. This chain uses TRBV6-5 with TRBJ2-3, with TRBD2 as a possible D gene (7 bases). In germline, CDR1 is MNHEY, CDR2 SVGAGI. This CDR3 is built from 14 residues. CDR3 amino acids: CTSSYSRGLDTQYF. CDR3 bases: TGTACCAGCAGTTACTCGCGGGGGCTGGATACGCAGTATTTT.

The gene calls are TRBV18 and TRBJ2-3; 9 nucleotides align to TRBD2. In germline, CDR1 is KGHSH, CDR2 LQKENI. With 3 bases clipped from V and 1 base from J, the junction kept 8 bases outside the gene matches. The CDR3 is made up of 17 amino acids. The CDR3 here is CASSPPGVAGGTDTQYF. The CDR3, as DNA: TGTGCCAGCTCACCCCCAGGGGTAGCGGGGGGCACAGATACGCAGTATTTT.

The chain is built from TRBV15 and TRBJ1-3; D might be TRBD1 (5 bases). This CDR3 contains 15 residues. V gave up 0 bases and J gave up 2 bases, with 8 bases separating them. Per germline, CDR1 LNHNV and CDR2 YYDKDF (reference sequence). CDR3 nucleotide sequence: TGTGCCACCAGCAGAGATCGGGGGGCTGGAAACACCATATATTTT. Amino acid sequence: CATSRDRGAGNTIYF.

V gene TRBV28 combines with J gene TRBJ2-2, with 8 bases matching TRBD1. The CDR3 is made up of 14 amino acids. After removal of 6 bases from V and 3 bases from J, the junction contained 3 bases not matched to a gene. The germline V gene has CDR1 MDHEN and CDR2 SYDVKM. CDR3 sequence: CASSYRGDTGELFF. DNA of the CDR3: TGTGCCAGCAGCTACAGGGGGGACACCGGGGAGCTGTTTTTT.

This clone appeared a single time. The chain links TRBV28 to TRBJ1-2, with TRBD1 identical over 7 bases. The CDR3 covers 18 residues. J was trimmed by 1 base and V by 4 bases; bases with no gene match: 15. CDR1 and CDR2 from the germline V gene are MDHEN and SYDVKM. This CDR3 reads CASSSLGIGGLLNYGYTF. The CDR3 coding sequence is TGTGCCAGCAGTTCCCTCGGGATAGGGGGCCTACTTAACTATGGCTACACCTTC.

The J gene is TRBJ1-2, the V gene TRBV6-6; 7 nucleotides match TRBD1. The V and J ends lost 0 bases and 8 bases, in that order; junction bases with no gene match: 3. The CDR3 length is 13 residues. The germline gives CDR1 MNHNY, CDR2 SVGAGI (reference sequence). CDR3: CASSYSDRWGYTF. The CDR3 bases are TGTGCCAGCAGTTACTCGGACAGGTGGGGCTACACCTTC.

The chain joins TRBV2 to TRBJ1-5; 7 bases align to TRBD1. CDR3 length: 14 amino acids. The V gene end was trimmed by 5 bases and the J gene end by 4 bases; junction bases not matched to a gene: 5. CDR1 SNHLY and CDR2 FYNNEI come from the germline V gene. CDR3 nucleotide sequence: TGTGCCAGCAGTCTGGGACAGAAGAATCAGCCCCAGCATTTT. Its protein product is CASSLGQKNQPQHF.

This clone has only a few counts. Other DNA sequences of this sample code for an identical CDR3. The chain joins TRBV18 to TRBJ1-1, with TRBD1 matching 7 bases. Germline trimming cut 3 bases from V and 1 base from J; bases unmatched to any gene: 2. This CDR3 region has 14 residues. Germline values: CDR1 KGHSH, CDR2 LQKENI. For the CDR3, the DNA is TGTGCCAGCTCACCGGGGACAGCGAACACTGAAGCTTTCTTT. This codes for CASSPGTANTEAFF.

This clone has more than one count but fewer than ten. This chain links TRBV2 with TRBJ1-5, with D maybe TRBD1 (5 bases). The CDR3 is made up of 17 amino acids. V was pared by 3 bases and J by 1 base, with 16 bases between. Germline V lookup: CDR1 SNHLY, CDR2 FYNNEI. The CDR3 protein is CASSDSSGRGSNQPQHF. The DNA for the CDR3 is TGTGCCAGCAGTGATAGCTCTGGACGGGGGAGCAATCAGCCCCAGCATTTT.